These 7 T cell receptor beta chains came from one sample sequenced in a study of blood T cells in healthy people across ages. A sample-barcoded 5' primer and a J-beta primer mix were used in a second PCR of about 6 to 11 cycles. A single record per CDR3 protein comes from TCRdb applying MiXCR to the 5' RACE reads. The profile shows roughly 1,700,000 distinct CDR3 sequences, about 30% of them singletons. Sequenced sample: blood. These TCRs come from a woman under 40 in good health.

On this clonotype itself: A read error may explain this, as a much larger clone is one base away. The chain uses TRBV12-5 and TRBJ2-5; possible D gene TRBD2, 6 bases. Matching the DNA end better, TRBJ2-7 makes the J call doubtful. The CDR3 has 14 residues. CDR1 LGHNT and CDR2 FRNRAP come from the germline V gene. The CDR3, as DNA: TGTGCTAGTGGTTTAGGAGGGTTCCCCTACGAGCAGTACTTC. This gives the protein CASGLGGFPYEQYF.

This clonotype was picked up many times. The J gene is TRBJ2-7, the V gene TRBV29-1; tentatively, D is TRBD1 or TRBD2 (5 bases each). V was cut by 2 bases and J by 2 bases, with 13 bases left in between. The V gene's germline CDR1 is SQVTM and CDR2 ANQGSEA. CDR3 length: 14 residues. The CDR3 is CSVEIPGSAYEQYF. The CDR3, as DNA: TGCAGCGTTGAAATCCCAGGGAGTGCCTACGAGCAGTACTTC.

The genes are TRBV7-9 and TRBJ2-1; 14 bases are shared with TRBD2. Germline CDR1 SEHNR, CDR2 FQNEAQ (reference sequence). The V gene end was trimmed by 3 bases and the J gene end by 8 bases; junction bases not matched to a gene: 3. This CDR3 has 15 amino acids. CDR3 amino acids: CASSFEGLAGDEQFF. The CDR3 DNA follows: TGTGCCAGCAGCTTCGAGGGACTAGCGGGGGATGAGCAGTTCTTC.

V gene TRBV12-3 or TRBV12-4 combines with J gene TRBJ1-4; D unclear. Between the trimmed V and J ends, which lost 2 bases and 6 bases, there was a span of 10 bases. CDR3 length: 14 residues. For the CDR3, the DNA is TGTGCCAGCAGTTTACACGGGGAGGATGAAAAACTGTTTTTT. The encoded protein is CASSLHGEDEKLFF.

This sequence joins TRBV20-1 and TRBJ2-3; D not resolved. Germline values: CDR1 DFQATT, CDR2 SNEGSKA (reference sequence). Trimming stripped 0 bases from V and 4 bases from J, with 17 bases between. CDR3 length equals 16 residues. CDR3 amino acids: CSARDSRLASSDTQYF. CDR3 bases: TGCAGTGCTAGAGATTCTCGGTTGGCCTCTTCAGATACGCAGTATTTT.

The chain couples TRBV29-1 to TRBJ1-2, with no clear D. Germline V gives CDR1 SQVTM, CDR2 ANQGSEA. This CDR3 has 12 residues. Trimming cost V 6 bases and J 6 bases, with 14 bases left between them. The CDR3 region is CSVQGYEDGYTF. The CDR3 region has the DNA TGCAGCGTACAAGGGTACGAAGATGGCTACACCTTC.

The CDR3 is CASSLGTVLGYTF. CDR3 DNA: TGTGCCAGCAGCTTAGGGACAGTCTTGGGCTACACCTTC. The rearrangement links TRBV7-2 to TRBJ1-2, with D possibly being TRBD1 (6 bases). This CDR3 has 13 residues. Looked up from germline, CDR1 is SGHTA and CDR2 is FQGNSA. Trimming shortened V by 1 base and J by 8 bases, and 11 bases separated the two germline ends. Full variable domain (rest looked up from reference TRBV7-2 and TRBJ1-2): GAGVSQSPSNKVTEKGKDVELRCDPISGHTALYWYRQSLGQGLEFLIYFQGNSAPDKSGLPSDRFSAERTGGSVSTLTIQRTQQEDSAVYLCASSLGTVLGYTFGSGTRLTVV.